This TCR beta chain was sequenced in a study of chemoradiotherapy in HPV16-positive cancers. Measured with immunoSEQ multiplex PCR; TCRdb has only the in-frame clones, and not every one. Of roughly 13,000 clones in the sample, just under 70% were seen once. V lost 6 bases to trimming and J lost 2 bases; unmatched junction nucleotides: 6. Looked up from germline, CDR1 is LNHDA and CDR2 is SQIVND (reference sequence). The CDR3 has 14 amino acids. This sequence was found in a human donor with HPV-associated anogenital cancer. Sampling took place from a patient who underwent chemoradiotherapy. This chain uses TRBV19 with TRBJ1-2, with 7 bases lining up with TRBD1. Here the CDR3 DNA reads TGTGCCAGTAGCACGGACAGGCGAAACTATGGCTACACCTTC. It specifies CASSTDRRNYGYTF.